The source of this T cell receptor (beta chain) is a study of regulatory T cells in long-lasting Graves disease. Time point specified: newly diagnosed GD, antithyroid drugs for less than 3 months. The authors made the TCR library using RNA they extracted from PBMCs. CDR3-region Arm-PCR and iRepertoire HTBI primers produced the TCR beta libraries. Using its own MiXCR run on the multiplex PCR reads, TCRdb lists one record per CDR3 protein. The table shows roughly 250,000 distinct CDR3 sequences, with 18% occurring only once. The germline CDR1 and CDR2 sequences are SEHNR and FQNEAQ (reference sequence). The CDR3 runs to 14 residues. Note on this clonotype: This sequence is one base from a far larger clone and is likely a read error.

These data were likewise used in another study, on T cells in Graves' hyperthyroidism and ophthalmopathy.

The TCR was taken from a woman aged 25 to 39 with Graves disease. The V call is TRBV7-9, the J call TRBJ1-2; the D gene is possibly TRBD1 (5 bases). The starting material was peripheral blood mononuclear cells (PBMCs), obtained at new diagnosis, from a patient treated with antithyroid drugs. Here the CDR3 DNA reads TGTACCAGCAGCTTAGCGGGGGCTAACTATGGCTACACCTTC. Amino acid sequence: CTSSLAGANYGYTF. Drawing the rest from reference TRBV7-9 and TRBJ1-2, the complete variable domain is DTGVSQNPRHKITKRGQNVTFRCDPISEHNRLYWYRQTLGQGPEFLTYFQNEAQLEKSRLLSDRFSAERPKGSFSTLEIQRTEQGDSAMYLCTSSLAGANYGYTFGSGTRLTVV.